In this sample, the clone carrying this T cell receptor beta chain turned up a few times. Its antigen is currently unknown. CD45RA-negative memory and CD45RA+ naive subsets were split from the CD4+ cells. The sample belongs to a study of shared clonotypes between healthy human individuals. Germline V gene sequence: CDR1 SGHVS, CDR2 FNYEAQ. J lost 9 bases, V lost 2 bases, and 8 bases had no gene match. The length of the CDR3 is 16 residues. The protocol was immunoSEQ multiplex PCR, while the TCRdb copy is restricted to in-frame clones and leaves out a portion. The sample shows over 1.4 million clones, roughly 96% of them seen only once. Findings and limits, study-wide: Clonotypes which were not shared had lower generation probabilities than clonotypes that all four donors shared.

This TCR was sampled from a man aged 25-45 years in good health. J is TRBJ2-1 and V is TRBV7-6; TRBD2 agrees at 12 bases. Sequencing input: naive CD4+ T cells sorted from blood. Subset defined: CD45RA+ positively selected. For the CDR3, the DNA is TGTGCCAGCAGCTTATCTCTAGCGGGAGGGCCTAGTGAGCAGTTCTTC. Translation gives CASSLSLAGGPSEQFF. Full variable domain (remainder filled in from reference TRBV7-6 and TRBJ2-1): GAGVSQSPRYKVTKRGQDVALRCDPISGHVSLYWYRQALGQGPEFLTYFNYEAQQDKSGLPNDRFSAERPEGSISTLTIQRTEQRDSAMYRCASSLSLAGGPSEQFFGPGTRLTVL.